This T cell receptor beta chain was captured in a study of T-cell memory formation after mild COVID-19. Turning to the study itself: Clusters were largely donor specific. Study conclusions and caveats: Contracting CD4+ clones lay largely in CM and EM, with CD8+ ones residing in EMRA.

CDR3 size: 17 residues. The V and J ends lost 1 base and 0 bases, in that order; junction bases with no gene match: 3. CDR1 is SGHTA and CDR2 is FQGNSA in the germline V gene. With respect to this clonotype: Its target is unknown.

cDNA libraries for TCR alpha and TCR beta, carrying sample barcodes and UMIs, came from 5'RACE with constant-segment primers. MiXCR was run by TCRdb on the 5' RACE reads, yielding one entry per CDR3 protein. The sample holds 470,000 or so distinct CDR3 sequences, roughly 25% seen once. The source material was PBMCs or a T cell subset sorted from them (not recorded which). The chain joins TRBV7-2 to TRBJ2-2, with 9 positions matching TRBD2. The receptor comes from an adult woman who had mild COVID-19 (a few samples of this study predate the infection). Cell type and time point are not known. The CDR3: CASSLVASGANTGELFF. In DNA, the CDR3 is TGTGCCAGCAGCTTAGTTGCTAGCGGGGCGAACACCGGGGAGCTGTTTTTT.